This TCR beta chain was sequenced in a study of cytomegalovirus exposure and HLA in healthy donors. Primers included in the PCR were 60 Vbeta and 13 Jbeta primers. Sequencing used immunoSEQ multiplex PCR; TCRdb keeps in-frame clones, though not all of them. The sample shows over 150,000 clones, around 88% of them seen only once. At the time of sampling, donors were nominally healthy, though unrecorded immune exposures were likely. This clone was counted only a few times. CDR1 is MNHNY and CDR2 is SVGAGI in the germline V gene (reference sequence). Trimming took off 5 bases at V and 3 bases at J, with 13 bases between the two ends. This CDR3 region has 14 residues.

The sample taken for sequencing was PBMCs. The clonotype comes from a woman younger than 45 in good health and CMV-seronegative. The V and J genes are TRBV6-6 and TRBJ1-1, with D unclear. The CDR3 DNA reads TGTGCCAGCAGTAACCCCGGCGGCGACACTGAAGCTTTCTTT. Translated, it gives CASSNPGGDTEAFF.